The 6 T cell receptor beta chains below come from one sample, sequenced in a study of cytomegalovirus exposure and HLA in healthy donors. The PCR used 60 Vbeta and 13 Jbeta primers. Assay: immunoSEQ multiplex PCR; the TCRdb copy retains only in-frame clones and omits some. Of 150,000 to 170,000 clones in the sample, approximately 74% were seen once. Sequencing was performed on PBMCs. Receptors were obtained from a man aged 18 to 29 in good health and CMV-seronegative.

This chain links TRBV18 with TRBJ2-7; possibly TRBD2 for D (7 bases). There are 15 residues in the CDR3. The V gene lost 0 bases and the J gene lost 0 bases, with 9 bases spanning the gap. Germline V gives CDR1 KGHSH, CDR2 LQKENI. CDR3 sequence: CASSPPAGASYEQYF. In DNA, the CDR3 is TGTGCCAGCTCACCACCTGCGGGGGCCTCCTACGAGCAGTACTTC.

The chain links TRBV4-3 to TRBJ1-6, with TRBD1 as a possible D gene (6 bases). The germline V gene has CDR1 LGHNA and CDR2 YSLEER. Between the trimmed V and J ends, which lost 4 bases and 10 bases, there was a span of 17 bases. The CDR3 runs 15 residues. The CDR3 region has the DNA TGCGCCAGCAGCCCAAAGCCAGGGGAGGGCTCACCCCTCCACTTT. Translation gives CASSPKPGEGSPLHF.

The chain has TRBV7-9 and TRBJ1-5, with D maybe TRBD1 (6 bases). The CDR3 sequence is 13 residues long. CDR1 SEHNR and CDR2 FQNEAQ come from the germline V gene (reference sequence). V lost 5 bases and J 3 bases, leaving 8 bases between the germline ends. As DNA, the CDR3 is TGTGCCAGCAGCGGGGGGGCCAATCAGCCCCAGCATTTT. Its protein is CASSGGANQPQHF.

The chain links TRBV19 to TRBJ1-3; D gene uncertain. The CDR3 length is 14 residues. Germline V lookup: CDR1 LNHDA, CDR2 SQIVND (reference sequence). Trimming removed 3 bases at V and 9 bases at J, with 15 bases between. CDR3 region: CASSIWPLRSTIYF. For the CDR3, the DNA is TGTGCCAGTAGTATTTGGCCCCTTAGGAGCACCATATATTTT.

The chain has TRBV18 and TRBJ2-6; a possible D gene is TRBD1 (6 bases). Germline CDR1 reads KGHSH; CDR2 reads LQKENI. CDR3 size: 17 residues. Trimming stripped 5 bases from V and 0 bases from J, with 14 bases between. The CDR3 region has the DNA TGTGCCAGCTCAAGGGCAGGGGTGACCTCTGGGGCCAACGTCCTGACTTTC. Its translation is CASSRAGVTSGANVLTF. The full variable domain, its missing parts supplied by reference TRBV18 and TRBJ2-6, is NAGVMQNPRHLVRRRGQEARLRCSPMKGHSHVYWYRQLPEEGLKFMVYLQKENIIDESGMPKERFSAEFPKEGPSILRIQQVVRGDSAAYFCASSRAGVTSGANVLTFGAGSRLTVL.

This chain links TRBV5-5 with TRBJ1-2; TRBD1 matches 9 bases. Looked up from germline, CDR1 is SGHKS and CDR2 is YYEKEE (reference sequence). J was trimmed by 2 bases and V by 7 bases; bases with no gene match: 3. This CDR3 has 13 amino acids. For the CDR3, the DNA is TGTGCCAGCGGGACAGGGAGGAACTATGGCTACACCTTC. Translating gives CASGTGRNYGYTF.